The TCR beta chain described here comes from a study of graft-versus-host responses after intestinal transplantation. Sequencing used immunoSEQ multiplex PCR; TCRdb keeps in-frame clones, though not all of them. Of 130,000 to 150,000 clones detected, 85% to 95% appear once; the ten largest clones hold about 0.19%. A word on this clone: Its cognate antigen is unknown.

The CDR3 covers 13 residues. Germline CDR1 reads SNHLY; CDR2 reads FYNNEI. The V and J ends lost 5 bases and 6 bases, in that order; junction bases with no gene match: 3. The chain couples TRBV2 to TRBJ2-7; 11 nucleotides match TRBD2. The sequenced sample was unstimulated CD4+ T cells sorted from spleen or lymph node cells, obtained before intestinal transplant. The TCR sequence derives from a human donor who received an intestinal transplant. The CDR3: CASSLAGGGEQYF. The CDR3 nucleotides are TGTGCCAGCAGTCTAGCGGGAGGAGGCGAGCAGTACTTC.